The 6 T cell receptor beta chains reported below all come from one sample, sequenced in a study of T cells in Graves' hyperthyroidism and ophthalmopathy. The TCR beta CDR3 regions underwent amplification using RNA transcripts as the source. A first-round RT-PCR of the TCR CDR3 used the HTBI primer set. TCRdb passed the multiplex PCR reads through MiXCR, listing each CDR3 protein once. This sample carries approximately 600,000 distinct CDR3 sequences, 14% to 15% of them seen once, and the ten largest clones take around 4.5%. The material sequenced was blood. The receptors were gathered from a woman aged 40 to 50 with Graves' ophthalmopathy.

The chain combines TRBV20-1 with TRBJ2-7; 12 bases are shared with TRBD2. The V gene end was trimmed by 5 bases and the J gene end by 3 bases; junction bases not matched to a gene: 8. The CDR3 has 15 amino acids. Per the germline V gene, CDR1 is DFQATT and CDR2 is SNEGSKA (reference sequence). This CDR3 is CSAPPRGLAGYEQYF. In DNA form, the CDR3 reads TGCAGTGCTCCCCCAAGGGGACTAGCGGGCTACGAGCAGTACTTC.

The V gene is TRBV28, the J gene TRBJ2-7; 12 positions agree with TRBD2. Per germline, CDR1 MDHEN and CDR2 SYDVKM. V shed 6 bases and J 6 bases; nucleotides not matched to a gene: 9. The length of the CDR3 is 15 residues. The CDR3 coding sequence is TGTGCCAGCAGCCATGCTAGCGGGGGGGGATCCGAGCAGTACTTC. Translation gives CASSHASGGGSEQYF.

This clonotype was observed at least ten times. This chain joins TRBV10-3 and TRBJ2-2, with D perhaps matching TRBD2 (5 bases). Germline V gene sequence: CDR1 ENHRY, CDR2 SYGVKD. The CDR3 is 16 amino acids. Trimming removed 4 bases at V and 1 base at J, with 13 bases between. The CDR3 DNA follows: TGTGCCATCAGTGCCAGTGGACGGGAGAACACCGGGGAGCTGTTTTTT. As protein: CAISASGRENTGELFF.

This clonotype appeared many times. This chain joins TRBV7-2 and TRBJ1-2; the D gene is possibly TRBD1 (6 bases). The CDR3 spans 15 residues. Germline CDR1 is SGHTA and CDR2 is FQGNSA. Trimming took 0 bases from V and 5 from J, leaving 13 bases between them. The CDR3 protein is CASSLAAGQQYGYTF. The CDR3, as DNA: TGTGCCAGCAGCTTAGCTGCCGGACAGCAGTATGGCTACACCTTC.

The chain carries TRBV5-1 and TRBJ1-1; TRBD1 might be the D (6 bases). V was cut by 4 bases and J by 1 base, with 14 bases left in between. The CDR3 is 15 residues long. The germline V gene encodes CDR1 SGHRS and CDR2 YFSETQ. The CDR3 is CASSLTQGTNTEAFF. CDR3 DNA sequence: TGCGCCAGCAGCCTAACGCAGGGGACGAACACTGAAGCTTTCTTT.

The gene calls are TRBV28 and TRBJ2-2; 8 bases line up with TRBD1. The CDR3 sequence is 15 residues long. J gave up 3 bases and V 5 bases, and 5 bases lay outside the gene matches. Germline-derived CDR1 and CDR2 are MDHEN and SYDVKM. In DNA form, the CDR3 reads TGTGCCAGCAGTCCAGGGGGCGCTCACACCGGGGAGCTGTTTTTT. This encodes CASSPGGAHTGELFF.